Listed here are 19 T cell receptor beta chains from one sample, sequenced in a study of blood T cell repertoires in COVID-19. Sequencing was performed with immunoSEQ multiplex PCR; in TCRdb, only in-frame clones are kept and a portion is missing. The profile shows about 37,000 clones, over 80% of them singletons. The sequenced sample consisted of peripheral blood. Receptors were obtained from a human donor in a cohort sampled during active COVID-19.

The genes are TRBV27 and TRBJ2-1; TRBD2 aligns across 11 bases. In germline, CDR1 is MNHEY, CDR2 SMNVEV (reference sequence). Trimming at V came to 0 bases and at J to 14 bases, leaving 3 bases not matched to a gene. The CDR3 extends over 13 amino acids. CDR3 protein: CASSLSLAGGEFF. In nucleotides, the CDR3 is TGTGCCAGCAGTTTATCCCTAGCGGGAGGCGAGTTCTTC.

The V call is TRBV5-1, the J call TRBJ2-1, with 10 bases that match TRBD1. The J segment lost 4 bases and the V segment lost 5 bases, leaving 6 bases of the junction unmatched. Germline loops: CDR1 SGHRS, CDR2 YFSETQ. This CDR3 has 15 residues. CDR3 in DNA: TGCGCCAGCAGACCGGGACAGGGGTTTTACAATGAGCAGTTCTTC. Its translation is CASRPGQGFYNEQFF.

The V call is TRBV19, the J call TRBJ1-5; no clear D gene. V lost 0 bases and J 6 bases, leaving 9 bases between the germline ends. Germline V gene lookup returns CDR1 LNHDA and CDR2 SQIVND (reference sequence). This CDR3 is 14 amino acids long. CDR3 nucleotide sequence: TGTGCCAGTAGTATAGATCTGCGGGGTCAGCCCCAGCATTTT. Translation gives CASSIDLRGQPQHF. Variable domain in full (rest from reference TRBV19 and TRBJ1-5): DGGITQSPKYLFRKEGQNVTLSCEQNLNHDAMYWYRQDPGQGLRLIYYSQIVNDFQKGDIAEGYSVSREKKESFPLTVTSAQKNPTAFYLCASSIDLRGQPQHFGDGTRLSIL.

The DNA of the CDR3 is TGTGCCAGCAGTGCTCTTGGCGGAAACACTGAAGCTTTCTTT. Residues: CASSALGGNTEAFF. The chain has TRBV2 and TRBJ1-1; the D is unclear. Between the trimmed V and J ends, which lost 4 bases and 2 bases, there was a span of 11 bases. The CDR3 extends over 14 amino acids. Germline CDR1 SNHLY, CDR2 FYNNEI.

In nucleotides, the CDR3 is TGTGCCAGCAGCCCGAGTCCAGGAACTAGCAATCAGCCCCAGCATTTT. Encoded protein: CASSPSPGTSNQPQHF. V gene TRBV7-8 combines with J gene TRBJ1-5; unclear D gene. CDR3 length: 16 residues. Germline lookup yields CDR1 SGHVS and CDR2 FQNEAQ. The ends were cut back, 5 bases at V and 0 bases at J, with 14 bases in the middle.

This chain links TRBV7-2 with TRBJ2-5; 8 bases are a match to TRBD1. The CDR3 totals 15 residues. Germline V gives CDR1 SGHTA, CDR2 FQGNSA. V lost 1 base, J lost 8 bases, and 9 bases stayed unmatched. CDR3 sequence: CASSLDSRGQVTQYF. For the CDR3, the DNA is TGTGCCAGCAGCTTAGATTCACGGGGACAGGTTACCCAGTACTTC.

The chain recombines TRBV21-1 with TRBJ2-2; the table's D call, TRBD2, was not checked against the DNA. TRBV21-1 counts as a pseudogene. This CDR3 comprises 16 residues. The CDR3 here is CASSIGTSGNTGELFF. The CDR3 DNA reads TGTGCCAGCAGCATAGGGACTAGCGGGAACACCGGGGAGCTGTTTTTT.

The V gene is TRBV21-1, the J gene TRBJ2-2; the D call of TRBD1 is as the table states it, not checked on the DNA. TRBV21-1 represents a pseudogene. The CDR3 is made up of 15 amino acids. CDR3 sequence (DNA): TGTGCCAGCAGCAAGGGACAGGGGTGGGCCGGGGAGCTGTTTTTT. Its translation is CASSKGQGWAGELFF.

The genes are TRBV7-2 and TRBJ2-1; tentative D call: TRBD2 (6 bases). Trimming removed 3 bases at V and 9 bases at J, with 12 bases between. The CDR3 totals 13 residues. From germline, CDR1 is SGHTA and CDR2 FQGNSA. As DNA, the CDR3 is TGTGCCAGCAGCTTGTCACTAGCAGGTGAGCAGTTCTTC. It is translated as CASSLSLAGEQFF. Full variable domain (rest looked up from reference TRBV7-2 and TRBJ2-1): GAGVSQSPSNKVTEKGKDVELRCDPISGHTALYWYRQSLGQGLEFLIYFQGNSAPDKSGLPSDRFSAERTGGSVSTLTIQRTQQEDSAVYLCASSLSLAGEQFFGPGTRLTVL.

This clone was observed once. The chain links TRBV19 to TRBJ2-6; D gene unclear. V dropped 1 base and J dropped 0 bases, with 7 bases sitting between them. This CDR3 comprises 16 residues. Per germline, CDR1 LNHDA and CDR2 SQIVND (reference sequence). Here the CDR3 reads CASSIGPTSGANVLTF. The CDR3 region has the DNA TGTGCCAGTAGTATAGGGCCCACCTCTGGGGCCAACGTCCTGACTTTC.

The rearrangement joins TRBV5-1 to TRBJ2-1; 13 bases align to TRBD2. Germline V gene sequence: CDR1 SGHRS, CDR2 YFSETQ. This CDR3 region has 18 residues. J was trimmed by 2 bases and V by 3 bases; bases with no gene match: 8. The CDR3 loop is CASSYGTSGTLTYNEQFF. The CDR3 DNA reads as TGCGCCAGCAGCTATGGGACTAGCGGGACCCTCACCTACAATGAGCAGTTCTTC.

This sequence joins TRBV6-6 and TRBJ1-2; maybe TRBD1 (5 bases). CDR3 length: 15 amino acids. Trimming removed 5 bases from V and 6 bases from J, with 19 bases in between. Germline lookup yields CDR1 MNHNY and CDR2 SVGAGI (reference sequence). CDR3 residues: CASSNPRVSSHGYTF. The CDR3 region has the DNA TGTGCCAGCAGTAATCCCAGGGTCTCCTCTCATGGCTACACCTTC.

Written as DNA, the CDR3 is TGTGCCAGCAGCTTAGGGTGGGGCAGCAACACCGGGGAGCTGTTTTTT. Its protein is CASSLGWGSNTGELFF. J is TRBJ2-2 and V is TRBV7-9; tentatively, D is TRBD1 (5 bases). Germline values: CDR1 SEHNR, CDR2 FQNEAQ (reference sequence). V shed 1 base and J shed 2 bases, with 11 bases lying between them. This CDR3 has 16 amino acids.

The V gene is TRBV28, the J gene TRBJ1-1; the match to TRBD1 covers 7 bases. The V segment lost 5 bases and the J segment 8 bases; nucleotides outside the gene matches: 5. The CDR3 has 12 residues. Germline lookup yields CDR1 MDHEN and CDR2 SYDVKM. CDR3 in DNA: TGTGCCAGCAGTCTCACAGGGGCGGAAGCTTTCTTT. This codes for CASSLTGAEAFF.

The chain combines TRBV28 with TRBJ1-5; no reliable D call. The germline gives CDR1 MDHEN, CDR2 SYDVKM. V lost 10 bases to trimming and J lost 3 bases, with 10 bases between them. This CDR3 spans 12 amino acids. CDR3 nucleotides: TGTGCCACCCAATTACTCAATCAGCCCCAGCATTTT. This sequence encodes CATQLLNQPQHF.

The chain links TRBV5-8 to TRBJ1-2; a weak D match, TRBD1 (6 bases). In germline, CDR1 is SGHTS, CDR2 YDEGEE. V was cut by 1 base and J by 7 bases, with 14 bases left in between. This CDR3 spans 14 amino acids. CDR3 nucleotide sequence: TGTGCCAGCAGCTTGACGGGGGGGCGCCTTGGCTACACCTTC. Its protein product is CASSLTGGRLGYTF.

This chain uses TRBV6-5 with TRBJ1-5; TRBD1 matches at 7 bases. V shed 5 bases and J 4 bases; nucleotides not matched to a gene: 8. Looked up from germline, CDR1 is MNHEY and CDR2 is SVGAGI. The CDR3 has 15 residues. The CDR3: CASSKRDSKNQPQHF. CDR3 nucleotide sequence: TGTGCCAGCAGTAAACGGGACAGTAAGAATCAGCCCCAGCATTTT.

The rearrangement uses TRBV6-6 and TRBJ2-5, with D unresolved. The CDR3 contains 14 residues. The germline CDR1 and CDR2 sequences are MNHNY and SVGAGI (reference sequence). Deletions cut 9 bases from V and 1 base from J, with 15 bases between. The CDR3 sequence is CASSPSPVQETQYF. CDR3 DNA sequence: TGTGCCAGTTCCCCCTCTCCAGTCCAAGAGACCCAGTACTTC.

The V gene is TRBV7-2, the J gene TRBJ2-3; 12 nucleotides align to TRBD2. Losses at the gene ends were 5 bases for V and 3 bases for J; bases not matched to a gene: 6. The germline V gene has CDR1 SGHTA and CDR2 FQGNSA. The CDR3 loop spans 16 amino acids. The CDR3 loop reads CASSTTSGRLTDTQYF. The CDR3 DNA sequence: TGTGCCAGCAGCACGACTAGCGGGAGATTGACAGATACGCAGTATTTT.